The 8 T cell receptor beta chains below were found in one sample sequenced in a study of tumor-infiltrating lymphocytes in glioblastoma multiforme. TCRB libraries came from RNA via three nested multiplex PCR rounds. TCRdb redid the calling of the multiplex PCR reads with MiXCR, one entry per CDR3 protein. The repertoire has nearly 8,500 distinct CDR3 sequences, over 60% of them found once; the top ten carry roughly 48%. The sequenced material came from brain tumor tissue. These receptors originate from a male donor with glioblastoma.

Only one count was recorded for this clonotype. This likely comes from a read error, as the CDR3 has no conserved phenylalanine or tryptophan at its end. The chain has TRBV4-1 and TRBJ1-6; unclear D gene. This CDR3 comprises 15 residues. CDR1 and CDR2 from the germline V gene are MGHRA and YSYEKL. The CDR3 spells CTSRNLASGVSPLHL. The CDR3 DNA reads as TGCACCAGCCGAAACCTGGCATCTGGGGTTTCACCCCTCCACCTT.

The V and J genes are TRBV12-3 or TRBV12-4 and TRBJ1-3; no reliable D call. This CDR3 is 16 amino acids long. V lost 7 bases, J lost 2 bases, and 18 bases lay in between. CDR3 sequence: CASTPSSRVAGNTIYF. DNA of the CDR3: TGTGCCAGCACCCCGTCGTCAAGGGTAGCTGGAAACACCATATATTTT.

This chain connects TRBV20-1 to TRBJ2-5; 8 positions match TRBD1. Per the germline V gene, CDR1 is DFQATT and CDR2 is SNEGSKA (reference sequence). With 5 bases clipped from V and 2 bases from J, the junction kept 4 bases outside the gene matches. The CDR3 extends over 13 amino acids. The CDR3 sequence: CSAFQGAQETQYF. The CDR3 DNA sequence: TGCAGTGCTTTTCAGGGGGCTCAAGAGACCCAGTACTTC.

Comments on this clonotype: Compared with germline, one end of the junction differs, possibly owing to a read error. CDR3 in amino acids: CASSIRGSGTNEQSF. As DNA, the CDR3 is TGTGCCAGCAGCATACGGGGTAGCGGGACGAATGAGCAGTCCTTC. The chain carries TRBV11-2 and TRBJ2-1, with 8 bases matching TRBD2. The CDR3 contains 15 residues. Germline-derived CDR1 and CDR2 are SGHAT and FQNNGV. The full variable domain, its missing parts supplied by reference TRBV11-2 and TRBJ2-1, is EAGVAQSPRYKIIEKRQSVAFWCNPISGHATLYWYQQILGQGPKLLIQFQNNGVVDDSQLPKDRFSAERLKGVDSTLKIQPAKLEDSAVYLCASSIRGSGTNEQSFGPGTRLTVL.

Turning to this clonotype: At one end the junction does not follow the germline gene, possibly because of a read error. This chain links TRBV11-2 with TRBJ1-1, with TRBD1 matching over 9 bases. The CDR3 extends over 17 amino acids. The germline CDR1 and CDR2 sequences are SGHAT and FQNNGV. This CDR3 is CDSSVQRGQGGRTEAFF. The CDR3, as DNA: TGTGACAGCAGCGTACAGCGGGGACAGGGCGGGAGAACTGAAGCTTTCTTT.

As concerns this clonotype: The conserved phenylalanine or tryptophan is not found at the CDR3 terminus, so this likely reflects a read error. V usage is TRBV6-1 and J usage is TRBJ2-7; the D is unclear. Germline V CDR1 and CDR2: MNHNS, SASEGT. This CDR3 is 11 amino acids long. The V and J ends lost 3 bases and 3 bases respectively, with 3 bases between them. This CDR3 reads CASSEDYEQYS. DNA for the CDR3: TGTGCCAGCAGTGAGGACTACGAGCAGTACTCC.

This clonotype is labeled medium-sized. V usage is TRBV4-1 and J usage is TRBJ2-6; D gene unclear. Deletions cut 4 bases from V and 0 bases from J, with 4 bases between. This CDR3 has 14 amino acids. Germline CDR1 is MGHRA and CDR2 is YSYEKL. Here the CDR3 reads CASSLDSGANVLTF. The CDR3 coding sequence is TGCGCCAGCAGCCTCGACTCTGGGGCCAACGTCCTGACTTTC.

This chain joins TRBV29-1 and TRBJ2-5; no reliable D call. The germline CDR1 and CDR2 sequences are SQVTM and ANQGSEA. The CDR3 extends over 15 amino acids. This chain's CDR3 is CSAEEHSRHQETQYF. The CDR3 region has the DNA TGCAGTGCTGAAGAGCACAGTCGCCACCAAGAGACCCAGTACTTC.